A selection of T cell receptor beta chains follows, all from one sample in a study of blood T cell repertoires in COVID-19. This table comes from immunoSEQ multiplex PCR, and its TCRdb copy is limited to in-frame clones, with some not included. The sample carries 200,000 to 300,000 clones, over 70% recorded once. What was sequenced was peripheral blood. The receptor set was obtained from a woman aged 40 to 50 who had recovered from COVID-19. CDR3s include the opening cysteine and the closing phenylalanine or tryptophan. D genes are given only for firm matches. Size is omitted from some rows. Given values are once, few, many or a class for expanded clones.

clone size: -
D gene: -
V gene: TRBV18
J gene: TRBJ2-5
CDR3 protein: CASSPPQRRQETQYF
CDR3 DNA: TGTGCCAGCTCACCACCGCAGCGCAGACAAGAGACCCAGTACTTC

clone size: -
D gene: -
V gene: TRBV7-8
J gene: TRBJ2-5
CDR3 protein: CASSYDNQETQYF
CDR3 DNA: TGTGCCAGCAGCTATGACAACCAAGAGACCCAGTACTTC

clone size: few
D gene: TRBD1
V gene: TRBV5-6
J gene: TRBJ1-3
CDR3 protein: CASSLTGGSGNTIYF
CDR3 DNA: TGTGCCAGCAGCTTGACAGGGGGCTCTGGAAACACCATATATTTT

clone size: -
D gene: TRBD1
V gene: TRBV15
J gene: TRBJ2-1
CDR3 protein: CATSRRQGYNEQFF
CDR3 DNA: TGTGCCACCAGCAGGCGACAGGGATACAATGAGCAGTTCTTC

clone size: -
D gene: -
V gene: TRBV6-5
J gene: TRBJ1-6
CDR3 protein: CASSYGTRPNSPLHF
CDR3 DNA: TGTGCCAGCAGTTACGGCACCAGGCCTAATTCACCCCTCCACTTT

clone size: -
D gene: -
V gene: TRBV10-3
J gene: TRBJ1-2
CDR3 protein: CAISEVGGEDGNGYTF
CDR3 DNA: TGTGCCATCAGTGAGGTAGGAGGGGAAGATGGAAATGGCTACACCTTC

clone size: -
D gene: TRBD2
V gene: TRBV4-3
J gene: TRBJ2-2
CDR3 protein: CASSRGTSGGANTGELFF
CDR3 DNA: TGCGCCAGCAGCCGAGGGACTAGCGGGGGGGCGAACACCGGGGAGCTGTTTTTT

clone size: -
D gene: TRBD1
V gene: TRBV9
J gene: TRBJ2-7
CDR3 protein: CASSPDRGNPWYEQYF
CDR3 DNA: TGTGCCAGCAGCCCTGACAGGGGCAACCCCTGGTACGAGCAGTACTTC

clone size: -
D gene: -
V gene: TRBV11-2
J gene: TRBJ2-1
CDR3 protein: CASSPLRGPAYNEQFF
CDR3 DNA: TGTGCCAGCAGCCCCCTGCGGGGGCCGGCCTACAATGAGCAGTTCTTC

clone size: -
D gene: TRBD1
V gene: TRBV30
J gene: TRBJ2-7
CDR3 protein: CAWSVWGDRGYEQYF
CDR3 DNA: TGTGCCTGGAGTGTATGGGGGGACAGGGGGTACGAGCAGTACTTC

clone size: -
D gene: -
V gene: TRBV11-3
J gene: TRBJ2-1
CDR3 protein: CASSLDPRREQFF
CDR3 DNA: TGTGCCAGCAGCTTAGACCCTCGGAGAGAGCAGTTCTTC

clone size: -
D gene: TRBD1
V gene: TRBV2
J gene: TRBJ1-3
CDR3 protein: CASSDIGTGAGNTIYF
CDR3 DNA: TGTGCCAGCAGCGATATAGGGACAGGGGCTGGAAACACCATATATTTT

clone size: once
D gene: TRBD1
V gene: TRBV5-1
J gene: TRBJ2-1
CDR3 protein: CASSVRTGVLEEFF
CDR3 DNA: TGCGCCAGCAGCGTTAGGACAGGGGTTTTGGAGGAGTTCTTC

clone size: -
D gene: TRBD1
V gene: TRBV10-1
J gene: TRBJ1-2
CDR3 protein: CASSEGDRPHTF
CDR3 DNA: TGCGCCAGCAGTGAGGGGGACAGGCCTCACACCTTC

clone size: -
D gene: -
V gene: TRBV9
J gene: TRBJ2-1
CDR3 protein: CASSVVGDEQFF
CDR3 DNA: TGTGCCAGCAGCGTAGTAGGAGATGAGCAGTTCTTC

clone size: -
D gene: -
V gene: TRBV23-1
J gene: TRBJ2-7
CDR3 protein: CASSGTGTTRYEQYF
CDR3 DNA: TGCGCCAGCAGTGGGACCGGGACAACCCGCTACGAGCAGTACTTC

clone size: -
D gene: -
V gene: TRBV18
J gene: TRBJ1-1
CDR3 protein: CASSPPSGADTEAFF
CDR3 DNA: TGTGCCAGCTCACCCCCATCAGGGGCGGACACTGAAGCTTTCTTT

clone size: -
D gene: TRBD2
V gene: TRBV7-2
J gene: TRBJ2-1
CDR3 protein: CASSLRPGTSGYNEQFF
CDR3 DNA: TGTGCCAGCAGCTTAAGGCCGGGGACTAGCGGGTACAATGAGCAGTTCTTC

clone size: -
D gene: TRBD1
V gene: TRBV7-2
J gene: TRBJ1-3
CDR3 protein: CASSGTGALTFSGNTIYF
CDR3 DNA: TGTGCCAGCAGCGGGACAGGGGCTCTAACCTTCTCTGGAAACACCATATATTTT

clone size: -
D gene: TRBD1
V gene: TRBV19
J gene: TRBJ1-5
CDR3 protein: CASRRGTGDNQPQHF
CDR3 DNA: TGTGCCAGTAGGCGAGGGACAGGGGACAATCAGCCCCAGCATTTT

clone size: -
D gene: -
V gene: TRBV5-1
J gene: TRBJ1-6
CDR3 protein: CASSLGGDYSPLHF
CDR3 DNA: TGCGCCAGCAGCTTGGGGGGGGATTATTCACCCCTCCACTTT

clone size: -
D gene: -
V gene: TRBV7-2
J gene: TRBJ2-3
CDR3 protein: CASSLAPIGGAGDTQYF
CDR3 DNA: TGTGCCAGCAGCTTGGCCCCGATAGGGGGGGCCGGAGATACGCAGTATTTT

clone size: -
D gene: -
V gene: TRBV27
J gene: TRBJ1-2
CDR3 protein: CASSLSPFAGGYTF
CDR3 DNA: TGTGCCAGCAGTTTATCCCCGTTTGCGGGAGGCTACACCTTC

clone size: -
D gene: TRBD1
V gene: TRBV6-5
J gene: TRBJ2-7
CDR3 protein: CASSYSSGTGEYF
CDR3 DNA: TGTGCCAGCAGTTACTCTTCAGGGACAGGGGAGTACTTC

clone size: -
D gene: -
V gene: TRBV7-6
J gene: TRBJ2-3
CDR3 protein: CASSLSYYPPDTQYF
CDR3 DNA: TGTGCCAGCAGCTTATCTTACTACCCGCCAGATACGCAGTATTTT

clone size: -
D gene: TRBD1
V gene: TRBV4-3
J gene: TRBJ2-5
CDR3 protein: CASSQTGGGGETQYF
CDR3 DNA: TGCGCCAGCAGCCAAACAGGGGGCGGCGGAGAGACCCAGTACTTC

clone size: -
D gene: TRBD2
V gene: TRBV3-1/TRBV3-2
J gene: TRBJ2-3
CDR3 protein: CASSQVSGVTDTQYF
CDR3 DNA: TGTGCCAGCAGCCAAGTTAGCGGGGTGACAGATACGCAGTATTTT

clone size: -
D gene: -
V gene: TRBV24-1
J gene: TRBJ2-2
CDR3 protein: CATSDPTTGDTGELFF
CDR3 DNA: TGTGCCACCAGTGATCCTACGACAGGAGACACCGGGGAGCTGTTTTTT

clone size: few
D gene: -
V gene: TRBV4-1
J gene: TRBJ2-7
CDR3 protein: CASSRLGVDGYEQYF
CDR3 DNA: TGCGCCAGCAGCCGCCTCGGAGTAGATGGGTACGAGCAGTACTTC

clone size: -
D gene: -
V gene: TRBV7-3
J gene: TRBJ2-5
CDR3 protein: CASSLNYEETQYF
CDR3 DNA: TGTGCCAGCAGCTTAAACTACGAAGAGACCCAGTACTTC

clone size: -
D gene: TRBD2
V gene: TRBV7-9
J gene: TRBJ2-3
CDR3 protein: CASSPFRKLAAQYF
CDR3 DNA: TGTGCCAGCAGCCCCTTCAGGAAGCTAGCGGCGCAGTATTTT

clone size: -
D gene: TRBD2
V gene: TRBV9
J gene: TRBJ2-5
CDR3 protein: CASSVGGLAPQETQYF
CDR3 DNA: TGTGCCAGCAGCGTAGGGGGACTAGCTCCTCAAGAGACCCAGTACTTC

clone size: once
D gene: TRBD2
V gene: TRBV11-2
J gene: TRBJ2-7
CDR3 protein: CASSFTSGGAGEQYF
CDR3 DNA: TGTGCCAGCAGCTTTACTAGCGGGGGGGCCGGCGAGCAGTACTTC

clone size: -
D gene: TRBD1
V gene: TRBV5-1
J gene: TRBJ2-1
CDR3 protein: CASSSRDRESYNEQFF
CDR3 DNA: TGCGCCAGCAGCTCGAGAGACAGGGAATCCTACAATGAGCAGTTCTTC

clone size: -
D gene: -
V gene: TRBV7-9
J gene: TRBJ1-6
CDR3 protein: CASSWGGLNSPLHF
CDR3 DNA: TGTGCCAGCAGCTGGGGGGGATTAAATTCACCCCTCCACTTT